This T cell receptor (beta chain) originates from a study of response to subunit inactivated influenza vaccine. TCRdb re-called the RT-PCR reads through MiXCR, storing one row per CDR3 protein. The data contain roughly 780,000 distinct CDR3 sequences, around 18% of them seen just once; the ten biggest clones take up roughly 11%. Turning to this clonotype: Its antigen is undetermined.

Trimming stripped 3 bases from V and 0 bases from J, with 9 bases between. Germline V CDR1 and CDR2: KGHSH, LQKENI. This CDR3 has 15 residues. Findings of the study overall: The authors offered the suggestion that each seasonal influenza vaccination recruits few new T cells.

Sequences were derived from PBMCs from blood, sampled around 5 days after vaccination. This receptor was obtained from a man aged 45-60 years who received an inactivated influenza vaccine. The chain joins TRBV18 to TRBJ1-5; D call uncertain. The CDR3 protein is CASSPAGNSNQPQHF. The DNA of the CDR3 is TGTGCCAGCTCACCGGCTGGTAATAGCAATCAGCCCCAGCATTTT. Full variable domain (rest looked up from reference TRBV18 and TRBJ1-5): NAGVMQNPRHLVRRRGQEARLRCSPMKGHSHVYWYRQLPEEGLKFMVYLQKENIIDESGMPKERFSAEFPKEGPSILRIQQVVRGDSAAYFCASSPAGNSNQPQHFGDGTRLSIL.